These T cell receptor beta chains were read from a single sample in a study of T cells in tumors after PD-1 blockade. The method was immunoSEQ multiplex PCR; TCRdb's version includes in-frame clones alone and lacks a portion of them. The sample yields some 13,000 clones, 55% to 70% seen once. Sequencing used tumor tissue, obtained after anti-PD-1 treatment. The receptors were sampled from a human donor with cutaneous squamous cell carcinoma. CDR3s include the opening cysteine and the closing phenylalanine or tryptophan. A D gene is named only where the DNA matches it firmly. Where a row states a size, it is once, few, many or the class of an expanded clone; other rows omit it.

v_call: TRBV2
d_call: .
j_call: TRBJ2-7
clone_size: few
cdr3_nt: TGTGCCAGCAGTGGAGTGTTGCTTAGAGGGACCTCCTACGAGCAGTACTTC
cdr3_aa: CASSGVLLRGTSYEQYF

v_call: TRBV6-4
d_call: TRBD1
j_call: TRBJ1-2
clone_size: .
cdr3_nt: TGTGCCAGCAGTCCGACAGGGAACTATGGCTACACCTTC
cdr3_aa: CASSPTGNYGYTF

v_call: TRBV30
d_call: .
j_call: TRBJ2-7
clone_size: .
cdr3_nt: TGTGCCTGGAGCCACGTAGGGGCGATCTCCTACGAGCAGTACTTC
cdr3_aa: CAWSHVGAISYEQYF

v_call: TRBV7-3
d_call: TRBD2
j_call: TRBJ2-3
clone_size: .
cdr3_nt: TGTGCCAGCAGCTTCGGACTAGCGGGAACAAGAGATACGCAGTATTTT
cdr3_aa: CASSFGLAGTRDTQYF

v_call: TRBV28
d_call: .
j_call: TRBJ2-5
clone_size: .
cdr3_nt: TGTGCCAGCAGTCTCCGGGAGACCCAGTACTTC
cdr3_aa: CASSLRETQYF

v_call: TRBV5-1
d_call: TRBD1
j_call: TRBJ2-1
clone_size: .
cdr3_nt: TGCGCCAGCAGCTTCACAGGGGGACCGTCGGGAATCAATGAGCAGTTCTTC
cdr3_aa: CASSFTGGPSGINEQFF

v_call: TRBV6-2/TRBV6-3
d_call: .
j_call: TRBJ1-1
clone_size: .
cdr3_nt: TGTGCCAGCAGCGAGGCTATCACTGAAGCTTTCTTT
cdr3_aa: CASSEAITEAFF

v_call: TRBV30
d_call: .
j_call: TRBJ2-7
clone_size: .
cdr3_nt: TGTGCCTGGAGATCCATGGCAGGGGTCTACGAGCAGTACTTC
cdr3_aa: CAWRSMAGVYEQYF

v_call: TRBV7-9
d_call: .
j_call: TRBJ1-1
clone_size: .
cdr3_nt: TGTGCCAGCAGCTTAGGTACGGTGAACACTGAAGCTTTCTTT
cdr3_aa: CASSLGTVNTEAFF

v_call: TRBV4-2
d_call: .
j_call: TRBJ1-1
clone_size: .
cdr3_nt: TGTGCCAGCAGCCAAGCCCTCCTGACAGCAAGGAACACTGAAGCTTTCTTT
cdr3_aa: CASSQALLTARNTEAFF

v_call: TRBV5-4
d_call: TRBD1
j_call: TRBJ2-3
clone_size: once
cdr3_nt: TGTGCCAGCAGCCCGACAGGGGTAACCGCAGATACGCAGTATTTT
cdr3_aa: CASSPTGVTADTQYF

v_call: TRBV11-2
d_call: .
j_call: TRBJ1-5
clone_size: .
cdr3_nt: TGTGCCAGCAGCCCGCACAGTAGCAATCAGCCCCAGCATTTT
cdr3_aa: CASSPHSSNQPQHF

v_call: TRBV7-3
d_call: TRBD1
j_call: TRBJ2-1
clone_size: .
cdr3_nt: TGTGCCAGCAGCCGGGACAGGGGAGGGAATGAGCAGTTCTTC
cdr3_aa: CASSRDRGGNEQFF

v_call: TRBV18
d_call: .
j_call: TRBJ2-6
clone_size: .
cdr3_nt: TGTGCCAGCTCACCTTCCAGTGGTGGGGCCAACGTCCTGACTTTC
cdr3_aa: CASSPSSGGANVLTF

v_call: TRBV3-1/TRBV3-2
d_call: .
j_call: TRBJ2-5
clone_size: .
cdr3_nt: TGTGCCAGCAGCCAAGGGACAGTTTTTGAGACCCAGTACTTC
cdr3_aa: CASSQGTVFETQYF

v_call: TRBV18
d_call: .
j_call: TRBJ1-6
clone_size: .
cdr3_nt: TGTGCCAGCTCACGCCAGGCGCCCCGGGATAATTCACCCCTCCACTTT
cdr3_aa: CASSRQAPRDNSPLHF

v_call: TRBV9
d_call: .
j_call: TRBJ2-7
clone_size: .
cdr3_nt: TGTGCCAGCAGCGCGGAGAGCGACAGTTCCTACGAGCAGTACTTC
cdr3_aa: CASSAESDSSYEQYF

v_call: TRBV9
d_call: TRBD1
j_call: TRBJ2-5
clone_size: .
cdr3_nt: TGTGCCAGCAGCGTAGACAGGGGCCAAGAGACCCAGTACTTC
cdr3_aa: CASSVDRGQETQYF

v_call: TRBV7-6
d_call: .
j_call: TRBJ1-5
clone_size: .
cdr3_nt: TGTGCCAGCAGCTTGGAGGAGGGCAATCAGCCCCAGCATTTT
cdr3_aa: CASSLEEGNQPQHF

v_call: TRBV5-8
d_call: TRBD1
j_call: TRBJ2-3
clone_size: large
cdr3_nt: TGTGCCAGCAGCTTGTACCCCCGGACAGGGGGGTATACGCAGTATTTT
cdr3_aa: CASSLYPRTGGYTQYF

v_call: TRBV28
d_call: .
j_call: TRBJ1-3
clone_size: medium-sized
cdr3_nt: TGTGCCACGGCGAGGCAGACTGGAAACACCATATATTTT
cdr3_aa: CATARQTGNTIYF

v_call: TRBV28
d_call: TRBD1
j_call: TRBJ1-5
clone_size: .
cdr3_nt: TGTGCCAGCAGTTTAAGGGGACAGGTATCTCAGCCCCAGCATTTT
cdr3_aa: CASSLRGQVSQPQHF

v_call: TRBV6-5
d_call: .
j_call: TRBJ1-2
clone_size: once
cdr3_nt: TGTGCCAGCAGGAACCAGGAAAGACCTAACTATGGCTACACCTTC
cdr3_aa: CASRNQERPNYGYTF

v_call: TRBV5-5
d_call: .
j_call: TRBJ2-5
clone_size: .
cdr3_nt: TGTGCCAGCAGCCTGGCTATTTGGGGGGACTTCCAAGAGACCCAGTACTTC
cdr3_aa: CASSLAIWGDFQETQYF

v_call: TRBV3-1/TRBV3-2
d_call: .
j_call: TRBJ2-2
clone_size: .
cdr3_nt: TGTGCCAGCAGCCAATACAGGGAGACCGGGGAGCTGTTTTTT
cdr3_aa: CASSQYRETGELFF

v_call: TRBV12-3/TRBV12-4
d_call: .
j_call: TRBJ1-6
clone_size: few
cdr3_nt: TGTGCCAGCAGTTTATACAGGGATTCACCCCTCCACTTT
cdr3_aa: CASSLYRDSPLHF

v_call: TRBV7-3
d_call: .
j_call: TRBJ2-5
clone_size: medium-sized
cdr3_nt: TGTGCCAGCAGTATGCATGGAGGGGGGGAGACCCAGTACTTC
cdr3_aa: CASSMHGGGETQYF

v_call: TRBV6-1
d_call: .
j_call: TRBJ1-2
clone_size: .
cdr3_nt: TGTGCCAACAGTGAAGGGCCCGTACCTAATGGCTACACCTTC
cdr3_aa: CANSEGPVPNGYTF

v_call: TRBV28
d_call: TRBD2
j_call: TRBJ2-3
clone_size: .
cdr3_nt: TGTGCCAGCACTCTTTCCTGGGCTAGCGGGAGGGATTCTCGGGGAGATACGCAGTATTTT
cdr3_aa: CASTLSWASGRDSRGDTQYF

v_call: TRBV5-1
d_call: .
j_call: TRBJ1-2
clone_size: .
cdr3_nt: TGCGCCAGCAGCTTGGGAGGTCAAGGGGACTATGGCTACACCTTC
cdr3_aa: CASSLGGQGDYGYTF

v_call: TRBV19
d_call: TRBD2
j_call: TRBJ2-1
clone_size: .
cdr3_nt: TGTGCCAGTAGCCTAGCGGGAGTTGACAATGAGCAGTTCTTC
cdr3_aa: CASSLAGVDNEQFF

v_call: TRBV7-8
d_call: TRBD1
j_call: TRBJ1-2
clone_size: .
cdr3_nt: TGTGCCAGCAGCGACAGGGCGGATGGCTACACCTTC
cdr3_aa: CASSDRADGYTF

v_call: TRBV28
d_call: TRBD2
j_call: TRBJ2-1
clone_size: few
cdr3_nt: TGTGCCAGCAGTTTGAGGCTAGCGGGAGTACATGAGCAGTTCTTC
cdr3_aa: CASSLRLAGVHEQFF

v_call: TRBV29-1
d_call: TRBD1
j_call: TRBJ2-3
clone_size: medium-sized
cdr3_nt: TGCAGCGCCGAGGGGGCCACAGATACGCAGTATTTT
cdr3_aa: CSAEGATDTQYF

v_call: TRBV6-5
d_call: .
j_call: TRBJ2-5
clone_size: few
cdr3_nt: TGTGCCACCGCTCGAGGGGGAGAGACCCAGTACTTC
cdr3_aa: CATARGGETQYF

v_call: TRBV20-1
d_call: .
j_call: TRBJ1-3
clone_size: .
cdr3_nt: TGCAGTGCTAGTGGGCAGCTCTCTGGAAACACCATATATTTT
cdr3_aa: CSASGQLSGNTIYF

v_call: TRBV9
d_call: TRBD1
j_call: TRBJ2-3
clone_size: .
cdr3_nt: TGTGCCAGCAGCTCACCCGGAGGGACAGGGGGCCTCGATACGCAGTATTTT
cdr3_aa: CASSSPGGTGGLDTQYF

v_call: TRBV11-1
d_call: TRBD1
j_call: TRBJ2-7
clone_size: .
cdr3_nt: TGTGCCAGCAGCCTCGACAGGGCCAACTCCTACGAGCAGTACTTC
cdr3_aa: CASSLDRANSYEQYF

v_call: TRBV12-3/TRBV12-4
d_call: .
j_call: TRBJ1-2
clone_size: few
cdr3_nt: TGTGCCAGCAGTTTTAGTACAGGGAACGGCTACACCTTC
cdr3_aa: CASSFSTGNGYTF

v_call: TRBV28
d_call: TRBD1
j_call: TRBJ1-2
clone_size: .
cdr3_nt: TGTGCCAGCAGACCCAGGGGGCGGAATAACTATGGCTACACCTTC
cdr3_aa: CASRPRGRNNYGYTF

v_call: TRBV7-8
d_call: .
j_call: TRBJ2-6
clone_size: .
cdr3_nt: TGTGCCAGCAGCTTAAGCGGCGGGAACTCTGGGGCCAACGTCCTGACTTTC
cdr3_aa: CASSLSGGNSGANVLTF

v_call: TRBV5-1
d_call: .
j_call: TRBJ2-6
clone_size: .
cdr3_nt: TGCGCCAGCAGCCTAGGACAGCCTACGGCTGGGGCCAACGTCCTGACTTTC
cdr3_aa: CASSLGQPTAGANVLTF

v_call: TRBV12-3/TRBV12-4
d_call: .
j_call: TRBJ1-5
clone_size: .
cdr3_nt: TGTGCCAGCAGTTTCGATAGCAATCAGCCCCAGCATTTT
cdr3_aa: CASSFDSNQPQHF

v_call: TRBV19
d_call: .
j_call: TRBJ1-2
clone_size: .
cdr3_nt: TGTGCCAGTAGAGAACAGGAGATTGAGGGCTACACCTTC
cdr3_aa: CASREQEIEGYTF

v_call: TRBV2
d_call: .
j_call: TRBJ2-7
clone_size: few
cdr3_nt: TGTGCCATCCACTTACAGGGCAGTGGGTACGAGCAGTACTTC
cdr3_aa: CAIHLQGSGYEQYF

v_call: TRBV30
d_call: TRBD1
j_call: TRBJ1-5
clone_size: once
cdr3_nt: TGTGCCTGGAGCGCAGACAGGGAGGGCCAGCCCCAGCATTTT
cdr3_aa: CAWSADREGQPQHF

v_call: TRBV28
d_call: .
j_call: TRBJ1-5
clone_size: .
cdr3_nt: TGTGCCAGCAGTACATTAGACTATAGCAATCAGCCCCAGCATTTT
cdr3_aa: CASSTLDYSNQPQHF

v_call: TRBV29-1
d_call: .
j_call: TRBJ1-5
clone_size: .
cdr3_nt: TGCAGCGTTCCCGGGACGGAAGCTAATCAGCCCCAGCATTTT
cdr3_aa: CSVPGTEANQPQHF

v_call: TRBV28
d_call: .
j_call: TRBJ2-5
clone_size: medium-sized
cdr3_nt: TGTGCCAGCAGTGTTTCCCGAGGGGCGAAAGAGACCCAGTACTTC
cdr3_aa: CASSVSRGAKETQYF

v_call: TRBV5-5
d_call: .
j_call: TRBJ1-5
clone_size: .
cdr3_nt: TGTGCCAGCAGTTCCGACCCGGGCCAGCCCCAGCATTTT
cdr3_aa: CASSSDPGQPQHF